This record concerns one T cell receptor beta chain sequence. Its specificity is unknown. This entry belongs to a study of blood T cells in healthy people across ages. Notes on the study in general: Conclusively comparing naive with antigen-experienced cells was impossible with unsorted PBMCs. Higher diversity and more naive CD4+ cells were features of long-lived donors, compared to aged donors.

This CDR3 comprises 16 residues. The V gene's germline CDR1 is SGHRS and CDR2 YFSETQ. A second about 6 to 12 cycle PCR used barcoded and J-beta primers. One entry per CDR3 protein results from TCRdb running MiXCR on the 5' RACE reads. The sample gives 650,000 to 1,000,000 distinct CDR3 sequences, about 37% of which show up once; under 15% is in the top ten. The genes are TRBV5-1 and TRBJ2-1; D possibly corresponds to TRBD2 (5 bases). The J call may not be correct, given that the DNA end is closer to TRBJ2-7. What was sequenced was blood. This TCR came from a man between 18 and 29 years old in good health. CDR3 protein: CASSLAPGKAYNEQYF. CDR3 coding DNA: TGCGCCAGCAGCTTGGCCCCGGGAAAGGCCTACAATGAGCAGTACTTC.